This T cell receptor beta chain was sequenced for a study of blood T cell repertoires in COVID-19. From germline, CDR1 is WNHNN and CDR2 SYGVQD (reference sequence). The CDR3 contains 15 residues. V lost 0 bases to trimming and J lost 9 bases; unmatched junction nucleotides: 3. Authors' analysis steps: Reference gene primer amplification yielded estimated nucleated cell counts. Profiling relied on immunoSEQ multiplex PCR, and the TCRdb table lists in-frame clones only, not all of them. V, J and clone size derive from that table, while D and trimming were established from the DNA sequence. The repertoire holds about 140,000 clones, with roughly 79% as singletons. Individuals drawn from approximately 22 US areas were roughly 18 to 89 years old. Assignments of participants to cohorts depended upon their own reported clinical history.

Source material: PBMCs or T cells enriched from blood (not recorded which). This chain connects TRBV10-1 to TRBJ2-1; 12 bases are a match to TRBD2. This sequence originates from a woman aged 45 to 65 who had recovered from COVID-19. In DNA form, the CDR3 reads TGCGCCAGCAGTGAGTCCTGGACTAGCGGGACTGAGCAGTTCTTC. Residues: CASSESWTSGTEQFF.